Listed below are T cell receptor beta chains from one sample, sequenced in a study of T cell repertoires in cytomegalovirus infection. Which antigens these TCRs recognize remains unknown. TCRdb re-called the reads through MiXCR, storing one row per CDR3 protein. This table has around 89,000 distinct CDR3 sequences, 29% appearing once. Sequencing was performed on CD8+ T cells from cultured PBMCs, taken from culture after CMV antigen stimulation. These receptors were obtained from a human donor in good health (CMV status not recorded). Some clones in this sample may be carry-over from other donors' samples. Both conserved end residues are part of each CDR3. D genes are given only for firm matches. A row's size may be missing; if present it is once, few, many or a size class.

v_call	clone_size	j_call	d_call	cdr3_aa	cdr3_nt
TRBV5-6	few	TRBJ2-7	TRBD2	CASTSGGESYEQYF	TGTGCCAGCACTTCCGGGGGGGAGTCCTACGAGCAGTACTTC
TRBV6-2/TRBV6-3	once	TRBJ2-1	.	CGIEGGGEEFF	TGTGGCATAGAGGGGGGGGGTGAGGAGTTCTTC
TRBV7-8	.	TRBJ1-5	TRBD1	CASSTQGAVGPQHF	TGTGCCAGCAGCACTCAGGGGGCGGTAGGGCCCCAGCATTTT
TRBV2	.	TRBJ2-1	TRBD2	CASSEWGLAGDNEQFF	TGTGCCAGCAGTGAATGGGGACTAGCGGGGGACAATGAGCAGTTCTTC
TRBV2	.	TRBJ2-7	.	CATGRTEVSYEQYF	TGTGCCACCGGAAGGACTGAGGTCTCCTACGAGCAGTACTTC
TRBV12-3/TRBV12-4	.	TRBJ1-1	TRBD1	CASRGTSPRGHTEAFF	TGTGCCAGCAGAGGGACTTCACCGAGGGGGCACACTGAAGCTTTCTTT
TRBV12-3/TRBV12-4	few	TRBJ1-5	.	CASSKASLNSNQPQHF	TGTGCCAGCAGTAAGGCGTCCTTGAATAGCAATCAGCCCCAGCATTTT
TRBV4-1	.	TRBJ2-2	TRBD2	CASSHLAANTGELFF	TGCGCCAGCAGCCACCTAGCGGCGAACACCGGGGAGCTGTTTTTT
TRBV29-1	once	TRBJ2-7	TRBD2	CSAGLAGGYEQYF	TGCAGCGCGGGACTAGCGGGGGGGTACGAGCAGTACTTC
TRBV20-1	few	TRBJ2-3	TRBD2	CSATSGTSGGAGGTDTQYF	TGCAGTGCTACCTCCGGGACTAGCGGGGGGGCCGGGGGCACAGATACGCAGTATTTT
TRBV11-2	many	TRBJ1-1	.	CASSLMRGGTEAFF	TGTGCCAGCAGCTTAATGAGGGGGGGCACTGAAGCTTTCTTT
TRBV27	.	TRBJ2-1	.	CASSFGQTYNEQFF	TGTGCCAGCAGTTTTGGACAGACCTACAATGAGCAGTTCTTC
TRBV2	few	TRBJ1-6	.	CASSGGRVSNSPLHF	TGTGCCAGCAGTGGGGGCAGGGTTAGTAATTCACCCCTCCACTTT
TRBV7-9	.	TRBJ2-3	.	CASSLAGPGDTQYF	TGTGCCAGCAGCTTAGCGGGACCCGGAGATACGCAGTATTTT
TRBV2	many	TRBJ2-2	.	CASSEWGVEFFGELFF	TGTGCCAGCAGTGAGTGGGGGGTCGAATTCTTCGGGGAGCTGTTTTTT
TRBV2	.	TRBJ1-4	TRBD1	CASRGDSNEKLFF	TGTGCCAGCAGAGGGGACAGTAATGAAAAACTGTTTTTT
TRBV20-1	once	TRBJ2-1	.	CSTNRGNEQFF	TGCAGTACAAACAGAGGCAATGAGCAGTTCTTC
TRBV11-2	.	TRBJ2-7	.	CASSLAMSEQYF	TGTGCCAGCAGCTTAGCTATGTCCGAGCAGTACTTC
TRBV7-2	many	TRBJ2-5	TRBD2	CASSALAGGPPARETQYF	TGTGCCAGCAGCGCTCTAGCGGGAGGGCCCCCCGCGCGTGAGACCCAGTACTTC
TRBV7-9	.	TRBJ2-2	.	CASRWNTGELFF	TGTGCCAGCAGGTGGAACACCGGGGAGCTGTTTTTT
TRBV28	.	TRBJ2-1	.	CASSPREGREQFF	TGTGCCAGCAGTCCCCGCGAGGGGAGGGAGCAGTTCTTC
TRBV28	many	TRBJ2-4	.	CASTAAKLAKNIQYF	TGTGCCAGCACGGCGGCGAAGCTAGCCAAAAACATTCAGTACTTC
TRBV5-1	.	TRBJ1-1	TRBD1	CASSFGRGPYTEAFF	TGCGCCAGCAGCTTTGGGAGGGGGCCCTACACTGAAGCTTTCTTT
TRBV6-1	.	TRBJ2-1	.	CASRPTEKSNEQFF	TGTGCCAGCAGACCAACGGAGAAAAGCAATGAGCAGTTCTTC
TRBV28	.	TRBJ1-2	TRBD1	CASSSPGQGPSYGYTF	TGTGCCAGCAGTTCCCCCGGACAGGGGCCGTCCTATGGCTACACCTTC
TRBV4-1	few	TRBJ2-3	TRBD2	CASSPGGEADTQYF	TGCGCCAGCAGCCCGGGAGGGGAGGCCGATACGCAGTATTTT
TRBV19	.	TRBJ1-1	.	CASRQLNTEAFF	TGTGCCAGTAGACAGTTGAACACTGAAGCTTTCTTT
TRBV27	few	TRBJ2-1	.	CASSLFNGGSDNEQFF	TGTGCCAGCAGTTTATTTAATGGGGGTAGCGACAATGAGCAGTTCTTC
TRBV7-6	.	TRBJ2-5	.	CASSSDRKETQYF	TGTGCCAGCAGCTCCGACAGGAAAGAGACCCAGTACTTC
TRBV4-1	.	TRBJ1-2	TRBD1	CASSQDTGQGNGYTF	TGCGCCAGCAGCCAAGATACGGGACAGGGAAATGGCTACACCTTC
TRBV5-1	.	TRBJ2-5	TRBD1	CASHLGQGQETQYF	TGCGCCAGCCATCTCGGACAGGGGCAAGAGACCCAGTACTTC
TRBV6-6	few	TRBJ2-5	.	CASRGSPGVPGMTQYF	TGTGCCAGCAGAGGAAGTCCAGGGGTCCCTGGGATGACCCAGTACTTC
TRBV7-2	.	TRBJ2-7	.	CASSLLYEQYF	TGTGCCAGCAGCCTCTTATACGAGCAGTACTTC
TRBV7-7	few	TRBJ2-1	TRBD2	CASFVRGLAGGYNEQFF	TGTGCCAGTTTCGTTAGGGGACTAGCGGGGGGTTACAATGAGCAGTTCTTC
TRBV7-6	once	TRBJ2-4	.	CASSFSGGNQYF	TGTGCCAGCAGCTTTTCGGGCGGGAATCAGTACTTC
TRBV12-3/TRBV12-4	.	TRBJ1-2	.	CASSLNHYGYTF	TGTGCCAGCAGTTTAAACCACTATGGCTACACCTTC
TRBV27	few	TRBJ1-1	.	CASSDLDRNTEAFF	TGTGCCAGCAGTGACCTGGACAGGAACACTGAAGCTTTCTTT
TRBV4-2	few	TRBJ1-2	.	CASSQGTSGYTF	TGTGCCAGCAGCCAGGGGACTTCTGGCTACACCTTC
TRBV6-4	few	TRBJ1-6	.	CASSVQVEGNSPLHF	TGTGCCAGCAGTGTCCAGGTTGAGGGTAATTCACCCCTCCACTTT
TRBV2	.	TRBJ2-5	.	CASSELLQETQYF	TGTGCCAGCAGTGAGCTACTGCAAGAGACCCAGTACTTC
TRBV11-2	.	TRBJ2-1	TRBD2	CASSLGLAGAPEQFF	TGTGCCAGCAGCCTCGGACTAGCGGGGGCCCCTGAGCAGTTCTTC
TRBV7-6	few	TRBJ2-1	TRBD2	CASSLGGLVSGGYNEQFF	TGTGCCAGCAGCTTAGGCGGGCTGGTGTCGGGGGGGTACAATGAGCAGTTCTTC
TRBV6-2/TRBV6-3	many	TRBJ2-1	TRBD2	CASSYSERGVDSYNEQFF	TGTGCCAGCAGTTACTCCGAGCGGGGGGTTGACTCCTACAATGAGCAGTTCTTC
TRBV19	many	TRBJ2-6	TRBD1	CASTTGDYGANVLTF	TGTGCCAGTACGACAGGGGATTACGGGGCCAACGTCCTGACTTTC
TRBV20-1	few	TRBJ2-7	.	CSARDISDAWHQYF	TGCAGTGCTAGAGATATCTCAGACGCTTGGCATCAGTACTTC
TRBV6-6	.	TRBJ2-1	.	CASSYGGTYNEQFF	TGTGCCAGCAGTTATGGAGGGACCTACAATGAGCAGTTCTTC
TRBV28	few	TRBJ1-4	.	CASSFAGVLGELFF	TGTGCCAGCAGTTTCGCAGGGGTTCTTGGCGAACTGTTTTTT
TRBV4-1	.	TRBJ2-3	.	CASSPTSQDTQYF	TGCGCCAGCAGCCCAACCTCCCAAGATACGCAGTATTTT
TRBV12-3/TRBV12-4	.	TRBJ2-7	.	CASSSAVPYEQYF	TGTGCCAGCAGTTCTGCTGTTCCCTACGAGCAGTACTTC
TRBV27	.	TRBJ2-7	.	CASSLGAGRTYEQYF	TGTGCCAGCAGTTTAGGGGCGGGGCGAACCTACGAGCAGTACTTC
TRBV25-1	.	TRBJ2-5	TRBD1	CTSSEGPGGPETQYF	TGTACCAGCAGTGAGGGTCCAGGGGGCCCGGAGACCCAGTACTTC